The entry below describes one T cell receptor beta chain. This sample stems from a study of blood T cell repertoires in COVID-19. Looking at the study overall: The origin of the acute and convalescent COVID-19 samples was the United States, Italy and Spain. PBMCs, B-cell-depleted T cells, or T cells provided the cDNA or gDNA that made up the material.

Authors' data handling: Amplification of reference gene primers provided the estimated nucleated cell counts. Some clones are missing from TCRdb's copy, which holds only in-frame ones; the method was immunoSEQ multiplex PCR. V, J and clone size are taken as reported in that table, and D and trimming were inferred from the DNA itself. The sample lists under 130,000 clones, 80% to 90% occurring once. This CDR3 has 13 amino acids. The ends were cut back, 5 bases at V and 5 bases at J, with 12 bases in the middle. CDR1 and CDR2 from the germline V gene are LNHNV and YYDKDF (reference sequence). The sequenced sample consisted of peripheral blood. The receptor was derived from a woman aged 70-85 years with acute or convalescent COVID-19. This chain links TRBV15 with TRBJ1-1, with D tentatively TRBD1 (6 bases). This CDR3 reads CATSVKTGTEAFF. In nucleotides, the CDR3 is TGTGCCACCAGCGTCAAAACAGGGACTGAAGCTTTCTTT.